This T cell receptor (beta chain) was sequenced in a study of human T cells and chemical hapten exposure (dated by TCRdb to the early 2020s). Context from the whole study: For sensitization, 2% DPC in acetone was applied to a 2 cm by 2 cm area of upper inner arm skin. Throughout the roughly 24-week study period, patients were also given weekly therapeutic DPC doses on the scalp. Patch testing was performed on the upper back with Finn chambers containing 0.01% DPC, and the patch tests were scored after 6 days according to International Contact Dermatitis Research Group standards. Most of the patients in the cohort were female, and the cohort covered alopecia areata with under or over 50% scalp involvement, alopecia totalis and alopecia universalis. Libraries were pooled for sequencing, and per-sample TCR yields varied mainly because of small differences in library volumes within the pool. The study tracked peripheral blood TCR repertoire changes in vivo during primary and secondary sensitization to the hapten diphenylcyclopropenone (DPC) in alopecia patients. Blood samples were taken from patients before sensitization (week 0) and at 2, 6 and about 24 weeks after DPC sensitization. Blood for TCR sequencing was provided by twenty-nine alopecia patients at one to four time points (pre-sensitization, 2, 6 and 24 weeks).

Including cysteine and phenylalanine, the CDR3 has 12 amino acids. Just CDR3 DNA is preserved here, 36 bases in frame from base 1. The sample's time point, from its label and the paper: patch test 3, about 24 weeks after DPC sensitization. The intended sense of this specimen's treatment or condition label: therapeutic diphenylcyclopropenone sensitization with weekly scalp DPC. At each patch-test visit, blood was drawn before the patch test was applied. Eligible patients were aged 18 to 70, diagnosed with alopecia, deemed suitable for DPC therapy, and excluded if pregnant. Unfractionated whole blood was collected in Tempus Blood RNA tubes, and total RNA was extracted from that blood. The library was built by means of RACE. The sequencing machine was a NextSeq 500. During library preparation, unique molecular identifiers were attached to individual cDNA molecules so that TCRs could be counted quantitatively and reproducibly. Each blood RNA sample was used to sequence both TCR alpha and TCR beta chains. Concerning the study's data processing: A median of about 87,000 TCRs per sample was observed, with a range of 23,224 to 690,600. The Decombinator software suite was used to annotate the V, J and CDR3 of the TCR reads. For the PS versus PT1 abundance plots, all samples were subsampled to the same number of TCRs (28,000). Expanded TCRs were defined as absent before sensitization and observed at least eight times at the 2-week time point. TCRdb's own reprocessing of the public reads used fastp at Q25 and MiXCR and kept productive beta chains. Under each unique CDR3 protein, matching rows form one entry showing the most common genes and DNA. TCRdb, not the original authors, processed these V and J calls. The sample table records 95,000 to 150,000 distinct CDR3 sequences; roughly 12% of these occur just once. The ten largest make up around 2.2% of the sample.

General findings and caveats noted by the study authors: After repeated subsampling, changes were observed in the strength of the expansion versus patch-test correlation and in the threshold at which the correlation became significant. DPC sensitization did not change the number of TCRs with a frequency above 1 in 1000, and there was no evidence of changes in global repertoire structure. Patch test score was positively correlated with the number of PT1 expanded TCRs, with significance at thresholds 8, 16 and 32 but not at 4. Compared with pre-sensitization or healthy control sets, expanded TCRs formed significantly more large CDR3 similarity clusters, which is consistent with antigen-driven responses. Alopecia, a presumed autoimmune disease, was present in all patients, so the immune response of the patients might differ from that of healthy individuals.

This clonotype was detected a few times. Its antigen is still unknown. The junction differs from germline at one of its ends, possibly a read error. This receptor was taken from a woman in her forties or fifties with alopecia areata. Some clones in this sample may be carry-over from other donors' samples. The source was whole blood, collected in connection with sensitization to the hapten diphenylcyclopropenone (DPC). The chain links TRBV12-3 or TRBV12-4 with TRBJ2-1, with a tentative D gene TRBD2 over 5 matching bases. The CDR3 amino acid sequence is: CASSLARRVSSF. The bases read TGTGCCAGCAGTTTAGCCAGGCGGGTCAGTTCCTTC.